These 8 T cell receptor beta chains share one sample of origin, sequenced in a study of blood T cell repertoires in COVID-19. The protocol was immunoSEQ multiplex PCR, while the TCRdb copy is restricted to in-frame clones and leaves out a portion. The sample lists 60,000 to 70,000 clones, approximately 84% occurring once. Specimen: peripheral blood. These receptors were obtained from a woman aged 55-69 years with acute or convalescent COVID-19.

The V and J genes are TRBV7-6 and TRBJ1-4; TRBD1 agrees at 7 bases. In germline, CDR1 is SGHVS, CDR2 FNYEAQ. V gave up 6 bases and J gave up 0 bases; unmatched junction bases: 10. The CDR3 totals 17 residues. The CDR3 is CASRPRGSRTTNEKLFF. In DNA, the CDR3 is TGTGCCAGCAGACCCAGGGGGTCTCGTACAACTAATGAAAAACTGTTTTTT.

The rearrangement joins TRBV9 to TRBJ2-1; no clear D gene. The ends were cut back, 0 bases at V and 2 bases at J, with 12 bases in the middle. Germline assignment: CDR1 SGDLS and CDR2 YYNGEE. CDR3 size: 16 residues. Here the CDR3 reads CASSVASDLAYNEQFF. For the CDR3, the DNA is TGTGCCAGCAGCGTAGCCTCTGATCTAGCCTACAATGAGCAGTTCTTC.

The chain couples TRBV6-5 to TRBJ2-7, with D perhaps TRBD2 (5 bases). The germline V and J ends were trimmed by 6 bases and 5 bases, with 11 bases remaining between them. This CDR3 has 12 residues. Germline V gene lookup returns CDR1 MNHEY and CDR2 SVGAGI. CDR3 bases: TGTGCCAGCAGAAGGACTGGGAACGAGCAGTACTTC. Translating it yields CASRRTGNEQYF.

This clone was counted a single time. This chain uses TRBV6-5 with TRBJ2-3; TRBD1 matches at 9 bases. J lost 3 bases, V lost 4 bases, and 2 bases had no gene match. Germline values: CDR1 MNHEY, CDR2 SVGAGI. The CDR3 runs 14 residues. DNA of the CDR3: TGTGCCAGCAGTTGGACAGGGGAGACAGATACGCAGTATTTT. It specifies CASSWTGETDTQYF.

The chain joins TRBV11-3 to TRBJ2-1; D not resolved. The CDR3 covers 13 residues. The germline V and J ends were trimmed by 3 bases and 5 bases, with 8 bases remaining between them. The germline V gene has CDR1 SGHNT and CDR2 YENEEA. Here the CDR3 reads CASSFYGNNEQFF. The DNA of the CDR3 is TGTGCCAGCAGCTTCTACGGTAACAATGAGCAGTTCTTC.

This clone came up once. The genes are TRBV24-1 and TRBJ2-3, with 11 bases lining up with TRBD2. CDR1 is KGHDR and CDR2 is SFDVKD in the germline V gene. With V trimmed by 5 bases and J by 4 bases, 7 bases remained unmatched. CDR3 size: 16 residues. The CDR3 DNA sequence: TGTGCCACCAGTGTGGGGCTAGCGGGGGGCCCAGATACGCAGTATTTT. As protein: CATSVGLAGGPDTQYF.

The chain uses TRBV5-6 and TRBJ2-3, with 11 bases lining up with TRBD2. Germline V gene sequence: CDR1 SGHDT, CDR2 YYEEEE. The CDR3 extends over 14 amino acids. V dropped 3 bases and J dropped 4; count of bases not matched to a gene: 1. DNA of the CDR3: TGTGCCAGCAGCTGGACTAGCGGGTCAGATACGCAGTATTTT. It is translated as CASSWTSGSDTQYF.

This clone showed up just a few times. This rearrangement joins TRBV19 to TRBJ1-2, with a tentative D call TRBD1 (6 bases). Germline CDR1 reads LNHDA; CDR2 reads SQIVND (reference sequence). Trimming took off 5 bases at V and 7 bases at J, with 14 bases between the two ends. The CDR3 spans 13 residues. CDR3 DNA sequence: TGTGCCAGTAGTGCGACAGGCGCGGGTGGCTACACCTTC. Translating it yields CASSATGAGGYTF.